One and the same sample provided the 8 T cell receptor beta chains below, sequenced in a study of blood T cell repertoires in COVID-19. Generated by immunoSEQ multiplex PCR, the TCRdb table keeps only in-frame clones and is missing some. The sample yields a few hundred thousand clones, about four fifths seen once. Sequenced sample: peripheral blood. Receptors originate from a woman in her thirties or forties who had recovered from COVID-19.

V gene TRBV7-2 combines with J gene TRBJ2-2; 9 bases align to TRBD2. Germline lookup yields CDR1 SGHTA and CDR2 FQGNSA. V gave up 5 bases and J gave up 4 bases; unmatched junction bases: 11. There are 17 residues in the CDR3. The CDR3 loop is CASSPQLAGGLTGELFF. The CDR3 nucleotides are TGTGCCAGCAGCCCCCAACTCGCGGGGGGGCTCACCGGGGAGCTGTTTTTT.

Only one count was recorded for this clone. The CDR3 loop is CASSRTGSSYEQYF. Written as DNA, the CDR3 is TGTGCCAGCAGCAGGACAGGCAGCTCCTACGAGCAGTACTTC. This chain joins TRBV7-3 and TRBJ2-7; 7 bases align to TRBD1. The germline V gene encodes CDR1 SGHTA and CDR2 FQGTGA. The CDR3 length is 14 residues. Trimming removed 5 bases from V and 0 bases from J; junction bases left unmatched: 4. Combining the CDR3 with reference TRBV7-3 and TRBJ2-7 gives the whole variable domain GAGVSQTPSNKVTEKGKYVELRCDPISGHTALYWYRQSLGQGPEFLIYFQGTGAADDSGLPNDRFFAVRPEGSVSTLKIQRTERGDSAVYLCASSRTGSSYEQYFGPGTRLTVT.

This sequence joins TRBV14 and TRBJ2-7; D remains ambiguous. The length of the CDR3 is 14 residues. The germline V gene has CDR1 SGHDN and CDR2 FVKESK. The germline V and J ends were trimmed by 3 bases and 0 bases, with 9 bases remaining between them. The CDR3 sequence is CASSHVQSSYEQYF. In nucleotides, the CDR3 is TGTGCCAGCAGCCATGTCCAATCCTCCTACGAGCAGTACTTC.

V usage is TRBV2 and J usage is TRBJ2-7; 11 bases agree with TRBD1. V lost 7 bases to trimming and J lost 4 bases; unmatched junction nucleotides: 18. The V gene's germline CDR1 is SNHLY and CDR2 FYNNEI. The CDR3 contains 18 residues. The CDR3 DNA sequence: TGTGCCAGCATCATAGTCCCACCCGGGACAGGGGGTGTATACGAGCAGTACTTC. It encodes CASIIVPPGTGGVYEQYF.

The genes are TRBV29-1 and TRBJ1-1; TRBD1 matches 8 bases. Germline CDR1 is SQVTM and CDR2 is ANQGSEA. With 3 bases clipped from V and 5 bases from J, the junction kept 8 bases outside the gene matches. The length of the CDR3 is 14 residues. In DNA, the CDR3 is TGCAGCGTTGAGATAGTGACAGGGGCGACTGAAGCTTTCTTT. This translates into CSVEIVTGATEAFF.

CDR3 sequence (DNA): TGTGCCAGCAGCTTCGGACAGAATCAGCCCCAGCATTTT. Encoded protein: CASSFGQNQPQHF. This chain connects TRBV5-4 to TRBJ1-5, with D possibly TRBD1 on 6 matching bases. Germline V gives CDR1 SGHNT, CDR2 YYREEE (reference sequence). The V gene lost 2 bases and the J gene lost 4 bases, with 7 bases spanning the gap. The CDR3 totals 13 residues.

This sequence joins TRBV27 and TRBJ2-3; D is undetermined. Germline assignment: CDR1 MNHEY and CDR2 SMNVEV (reference sequence). V shed 4 bases and J shed 0 bases, with 11 bases lying between them. This CDR3 contains 15 residues. CDR3 nucleotide sequence: TGTGCCAGCAGTTCCCCCTACTCTAGCACAGATACGCAGTATTTT. It encodes CASSSPYSSTDTQYF.

V usage is TRBV9 and J usage is TRBJ1-6; D gene unclear. V lost 3 bases and J 8 bases, leaving 9 bases between the germline ends. This CDR3 has 13 amino acids. Germline V gene data show CDR1 as SGDLS and CDR2 as YYNGEE. The CDR3 region is CASSETVYSPLHF. CDR3 bases: TGTGCCAGCAGCGAGACTGTTTATTCACCCCTCCACTTT. Together with reference TRBV9 and TRBJ1-6, the CDR3 gives the full variable domain: DSGVTQTPKHLITATGQRVTLRCSPRSGDLSVYWYQQSLDQGLQFLIQYYNGEERAKGNILERFSAQQFPDLHSELNLSSLELGDSALYFCASSETVYSPLHFGNGTRLTVT.